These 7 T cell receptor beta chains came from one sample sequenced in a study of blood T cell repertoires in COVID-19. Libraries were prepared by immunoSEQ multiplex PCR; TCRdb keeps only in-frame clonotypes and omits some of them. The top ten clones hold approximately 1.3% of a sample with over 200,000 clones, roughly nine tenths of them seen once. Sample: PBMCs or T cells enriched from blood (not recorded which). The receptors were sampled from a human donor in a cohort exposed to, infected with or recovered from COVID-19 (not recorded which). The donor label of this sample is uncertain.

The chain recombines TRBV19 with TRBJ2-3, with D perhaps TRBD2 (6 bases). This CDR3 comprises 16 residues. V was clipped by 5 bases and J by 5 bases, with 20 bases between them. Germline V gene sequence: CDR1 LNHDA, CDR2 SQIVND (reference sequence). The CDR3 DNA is TGTGCCAGTAGTCCTCCCCCTAGCGAGGCCGGAGATACGCAGTATTTT. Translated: CASSPPPSEAGDTQYF.

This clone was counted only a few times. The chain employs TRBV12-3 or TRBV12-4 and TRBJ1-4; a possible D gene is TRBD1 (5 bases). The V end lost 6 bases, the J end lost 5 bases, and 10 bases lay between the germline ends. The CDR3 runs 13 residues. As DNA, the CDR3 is TGTGCCAGCAGCCGACAGAGAAATGAAAAACTGTTTTTT. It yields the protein CASSRQRNEKLFF.

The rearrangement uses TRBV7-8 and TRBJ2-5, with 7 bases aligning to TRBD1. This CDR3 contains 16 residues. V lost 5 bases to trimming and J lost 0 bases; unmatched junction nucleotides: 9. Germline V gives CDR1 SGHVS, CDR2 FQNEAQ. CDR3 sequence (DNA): TGTGCCAGCAGCCTTTTCCCCAGGGGGTACCAAGAGACCCAGTACTTC. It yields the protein CASSLFPRGYQETQYF.

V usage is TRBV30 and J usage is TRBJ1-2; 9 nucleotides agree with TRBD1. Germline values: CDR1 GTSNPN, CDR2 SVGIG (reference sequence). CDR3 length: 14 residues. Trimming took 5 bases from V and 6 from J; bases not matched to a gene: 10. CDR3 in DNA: TGTGCCTGGGGTTTCGACAGGGGGGAGCATGGCTACACCTTC. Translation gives CAWGFDRGEHGYTF.

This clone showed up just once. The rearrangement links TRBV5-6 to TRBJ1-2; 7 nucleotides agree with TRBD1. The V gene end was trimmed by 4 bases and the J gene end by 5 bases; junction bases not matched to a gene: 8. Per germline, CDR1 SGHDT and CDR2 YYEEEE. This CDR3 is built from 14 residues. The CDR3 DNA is TGTGCCAGCAGCGTAGGGACAGCCGGTTATGGCTACACCTTC. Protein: CASSVGTAGYGYTF.

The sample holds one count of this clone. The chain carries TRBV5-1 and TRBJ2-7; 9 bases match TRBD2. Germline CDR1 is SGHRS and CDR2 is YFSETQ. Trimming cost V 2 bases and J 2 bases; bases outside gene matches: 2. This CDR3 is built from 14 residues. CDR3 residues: CASSFGGGAYEQYF. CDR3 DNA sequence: TGCGCCAGCAGCTTTGGCGGGGGGGCCTACGAGCAGTACTTC.

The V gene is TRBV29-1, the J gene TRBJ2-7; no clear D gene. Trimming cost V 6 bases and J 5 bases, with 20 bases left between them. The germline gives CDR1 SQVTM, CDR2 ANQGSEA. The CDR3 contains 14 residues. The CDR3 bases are TGCAGCGTCGCAAAGAGCCGGAACCTAGACGAGCAGTACTTC. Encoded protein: CSVAKSRNLDEQYF.